Each of the 16 T cell receptor beta chains below was sequenced from the same sample in a study of T cell repertoires in cytomegalovirus infection. TCRdb re-called the reads with MiXCR, one entry per CDR3 protein. The sample has about 900,000 distinct CDR3 sequences, around 32% seen once. No antigen is known for these receptors. Sequenced here: cultured CD8+ T cells from PBMCs, sampled from culture after CMV antigen stimulation. The receptors were gathered from a human donor in good health (CMV status not recorded). Some clones in this sample may be carry-over from other donors' samples.

The chain combines TRBV6-6 with TRBJ2-3, with D tentatively TRBD2 (5 bases). Germline CDR1 reads MNHNY; CDR2 reads SVGAGI (reference sequence). The CDR3 contains 14 residues. Deletions cut 4 bases from V and 5 bases from J, with 13 bases between. The CDR3 DNA reads as TGTGCCAGCAGTTCCCGAATCGCGGGAGATACGCAGTATTTT. Translating gives CASSSRIAGDTQYF.

This CDR3 reads CASSSQGIVEAFF. The CDR3 DNA reads as TGTGCCAGCAGCTCTCAAGGAATCGTTGAAGCTTTCTTT. The V and J genes are TRBV7-9 and TRBJ1-1, with D unclear. The germline CDR1 and CDR2 sequences are SEHNR and FQNEAQ (reference sequence). This CDR3 spans 13 amino acids. V was shortened by 4 bases and J by 7 bases, with 13 bases between the two germline ends.

In the case of this clonotype: A read error may be the cause here, since a much bigger clone is one base away. The CDR3: CANSSSWGHPNTGELFF. The CDR3 DNA reads as TGTGCCAACAGCTCTTCCTGGGGACACCCGAACACCGGGGAGCTGTTTTTT. The rearrangement uses TRBV7-8 and TRBJ2-2; TRBD1 is a possible D gene (6 bases). The CDR3 spans 17 residues. Germline V gene data show CDR1 as SGHVS and CDR2 as FQNEAQ.

This clonotype has a handful of counts. V gene TRBV7-6 combines with J gene TRBJ2-5, with 7 bases identical to TRBD2. Germline CDR1 reads SGHVS; CDR2 reads FNYEAQ. This CDR3 comprises 15 residues. V lost 6 bases, J lost 9 bases, and 16 bases stayed unmatched. The chain's CDR3 is CASRRLALFSEAQYF. CDR3 DNA: TGTGCCAGCAGAAGACTAGCCTTGTTTTCGGAGGCCCAGTACTTC.

The chain couples TRBV5-4 to TRBJ2-7; 12 bases are a match to TRBD2. Looked up from germline, CDR1 is SGHNT and CDR2 is YYREEE (reference sequence). This CDR3 contains 15 residues. V lost 4 bases to trimming and J lost 7 bases; unmatched junction nucleotides: 9. The CDR3 reads CASSATSGGTWEQYF. DNA for the CDR3: TGTGCCAGCAGCGCTACTAGCGGGGGGACTTGGGAGCAGTACTTC.

V gene TRBV7-3 combines with J gene TRBJ2-1; 9 bases are a match to TRBD2. V was pared by 4 bases and J by 4 bases, with 8 bases of the junction left unmatched. There are 16 residues in the CDR3. Per the germline V gene, CDR1 is SGHTA and CDR2 is FQGTGA. The CDR3 sequence is CASSSVKRGEYNEQFF. Written as DNA, the CDR3 is TGTGCCAGCAGCTCCGTGAAGCGGGGGGAATACAATGAGCAGTTCTTC.

The chain couples TRBV9 to TRBJ2-1; the match to TRBD2 covers 9 bases. This CDR3 region has 15 residues. V lost 0 bases to trimming and J lost 6 bases; unmatched junction nucleotides: 4. Germline V gives CDR1 SGDLS, CDR2 YYNGEE. The CDR3 DNA reads as TGTGCCAGCAGCGTAGTAAGCGGGGGGCTCAATGAGCAGTTCTTC. This gives the protein CASSVVSGGLNEQFF. Full variable domain (rest looked up from reference TRBV9 and TRBJ2-1): DSGVTQTPKHLITATGQRVTLRCSPRSGDLSVYWYQQSLDQGLQFLIQYYNGEERAKGNILERFSAQQFPDLHSELNLSSLELGDSALYFCASSVVSGGLNEQFFGPGTRLTVL.

The V gene is TRBV7-9, the J gene TRBJ2-5; D ambiguous. V lost 1 base and J 0 bases, leaving 12 bases between the germline ends. The CDR3 contains 16 residues. Per germline, CDR1 SEHNR and CDR2 FQNEAQ (reference sequence). CDR3 coding DNA: TGTGCCAGCAGCTTAGGTGTGGAGCCGTACCAAGAGACCCAGTACTTC. Protein: CASSLGVEPYQETQYF.

This chain uses TRBV19 with TRBJ1-1, with a possible D match to TRBD1 (5 bases). V shed 1 base and J shed 7 bases, with 10 bases lying between them. The CDR3 is 13 residues long. Germline lookup yields CDR1 LNHDA and CDR2 SQIVND (reference sequence). CDR3 protein: CASSIVGGDEAFF. The CDR3 nucleotides read TGTGCCAGTAGTATAGTCGGGGGGGATGAAGCTTTCTTT.

The chain carries TRBV6-8 and TRBJ2-1; D is unresolved. This CDR3 region has 12 residues. V was cut by 2 bases and J by 10 bases, with 9 bases left in between. CDR1 is MNHGY and CDR2 is SAAAGT in the germline V gene. CDR3 residues: CASSYASGEQFF. The CDR3 DNA sequence: TGTGCCAGCAGTTACGCCTCTGGGGAGCAGTTCTTC.

This clonotype has a handful of counts. J is TRBJ2-1 and V is TRBV10-3; no firm D call. This CDR3 has 14 residues. V lost 0 bases to trimming and J lost 3 bases, with 6 bases between them. Germline-derived CDR1 and CDR2 are ENHRY and SYGVKD. The CDR3 sequence: CAISESSSYNEQFF. CDR3 nucleotides: TGTGCCATCAGTGAGTCATCCAGCTACAATGAGCAGTTCTTC.

The chain carries TRBV6-6 and TRBJ2-3, with 13 bases matching TRBD2. V was clipped by 8 bases and J by 0 bases; unmatched bases: 8. CDR3 length equals 17 residues. Germline CDR1 and CDR2: MNHNY and SVGAGI (reference sequence). The CDR3 bases are TGTGCCAGCTTCCCCGGACTAGCGGGGGCTAGCACAGATACGCAGTATTTT. Translation gives CASFPGLAGASTDTQYF.

The rearrangement joins TRBV4-1 to TRBJ2-2; perhaps TRBD2 as D (6 bases). Trimming pared 0 bases from V and 1 base from J, leaving 12 bases between. Germline CDR1 reads MGHRA; CDR2 reads YSYEKL. The CDR3 is made up of 17 amino acids. The CDR3 reads CASSQDVGGRNTGELFF. The CDR3 bases are TGCGCCAGCAGCCAAGATGTTGGAGGGAGGAACACCGGGGAGCTGTTTTTT.

This clonotype turned up a few times. This chain connects TRBV19 to TRBJ1-5; possibly TRBD1 for D (5 bases). The CDR3 contains 15 residues. The germline V and J ends were trimmed by 3 bases and 5 bases, with 14 bases remaining between them. The germline CDR1 and CDR2 sequences are LNHDA and SQIVND (reference sequence). CDR3 loop: CASSIASRDDQPQHF. CDR3 DNA sequence: TGTGCCAGTAGTATCGCTTCCAGGGACGATCAGCCCCAGCATTTT.

V is TRBV15 and J is TRBJ1-2, with TRBD1 matching over 8 bases. Germline CDR1 LNHNV, CDR2 YYDKDF (reference sequence). Unmatched junction bases numbered 4, after V lost 0 bases and J lost 7 bases. This CDR3 region has 14 residues. Written as DNA, the CDR3 is TGTGCCACCAGCAGAGATCTACAGGGGGGTGGCTACACCTTC. Translated: CATSRDLQGGGYTF.

This clonotype came up a few times. V and J are TRBV12-3 or TRBV12-4 and TRBJ2-2; D gene uncertain. V was trimmed by 7 bases and J by 4 bases, leaving 13 bases between them. The CDR3 covers 14 residues. This chain's CDR3 is CASTDRYSTGELFF. The CDR3 DNA sequence: TGTGCCAGCACGGACCGTTACAGCACCGGGGAGCTGTTTTTT.